This record covers a single TCR beta chain. The V segment lost 1 base and the J segment 1 base; nucleotides outside the gene matches: 12. The germline V gene encodes CDR1 SEHNR and CDR2 FQNEAQ (reference sequence). The length of the CDR3 is 19 residues. The data are from a study of blood T cell repertoires in COVID-19. TCRdb's copy holds only in-frame clones and misses some; the assay was immunoSEQ multiplex PCR. The table includes 150,000 to 200,000 clones, more than 75% detected once. Self-reported history from a screening survey and questionnaire set each donor's cohort. Cohort 3 donors were reported recovered after two negative PCRs, clearance, or symptom resolution.

The source material was PBMCs or T cells enriched from blood (not recorded which). The source is a man between 40 and 49 years old who had recovered from COVID-19. The gene calls are TRBV7-9 and TRBJ1-1, with 10 bases identical to TRBD1. The CDR3 DNA follows: TGTGCCAGCAGCTTAGAGAGGGGCCGGACAGGGGGAGGGAACACTGAAGCTTTCTTT. Protein sequence: CASSLERGRTGGGNTEAFF.